The 17 T cell receptor beta chains below all came from one sample that was sequenced in a study of Ad26.COV2.S vaccination and SARS-CoV-2 variants. Treatment indicated: 19 received Ad26.COV2.S at low or high dose, single or two shots; 5 received placebo; per-sample allocation not given. Collection of the samples took place on day 63 after the first injection of vaccine or placebo. Using immunoSEQ multiplex PCR, the repertoire was profiled, and TCRdb retains in-frame clones only, with some absent. Of about 480,000 clones in the sample, roughly 85% were seen once. The material was peripheral blood, obtained in a trial of Ad26.COV2.S vaccine versus placebo. The receptors shown here come from a person between 18 and 60 years old who received the Ad26.COV2.S COVID-19 vaccine or a placebo.

This sequence joins TRBV7-8 and TRBJ1-4; tentatively, D is TRBD1 (5 bases). Trimming removed 5 bases at V and 3 bases at J, with 16 bases between. Germline V gene sequence: CDR1 SGHVS, CDR2 FQNEAQ. This CDR3 comprises 16 residues. DNA of the CDR3: TGTGCCAGCAGCCCGGGTGTGGGGCGGCCTAATGAAAAACTGTTTTTT. This sequence encodes CASSPGVGRPNEKLFF.

This chain connects TRBV3-1 (or the pseudogene TRBV3-2) to TRBJ1-2; D perhaps matches TRBD1 (5 bases). The CDR3 extends over 13 amino acids. The V gene's germline CDR1 is LGHDT and CDR2 YNNKEL (reference sequence). Trimming took off 1 base at V and 8 bases at J, with 11 bases between the two ends. The CDR3 spells CASSQVRQRGYTF. The CDR3 DNA reads as TGTGCCAGCAGCCAAGTGAGACAGCGAGGCTACACCTTC.

J is TRBJ2-2 and V is TRBV7-2; a possible D gene is TRBD2 (5 bases). With 6 bases removed from V and 4 bases from J, the gap between germline ends came to 15 bases. The germline gives CDR1 SGHTA, CDR2 FQGNSA. The CDR3 runs to 15 residues. The chain's CDR3 is CASSFNRDPTGELFF. The CDR3 DNA follows: TGTGCCAGCAGTTTCAACCGGGATCCCACCGGGGAGCTGTTTTTT.

This sequence joins TRBV5-5 and TRBJ2-7; 7 nucleotides align to TRBD1. V was pared by 4 bases and J by 1 base, with 2 bases of the junction left unmatched. The germline CDR1 and CDR2 sequences are SGHKS and YYEKEE (reference sequence). CDR3 length equals 13 residues. CDR3 sequence (DNA): TGTGCCAGCAGCAAGGGACAGTCCTACGAGCAGTACTTC. Its translation is CASSKGQSYEQYF.

The chain joins TRBV3-1 (or the pseudogene TRBV3-2) to TRBJ1-1; D unresolved. The CDR3 covers 14 residues. Germline CDR1 reads LGHDT; CDR2 reads YNNKEL (reference sequence). V was trimmed by 2 bases and J by 1 base, leaving 8 bases between them. CDR3 sequence (DNA): TGTGCCAGCAGCCAATGGGGAGCGAACACTGAAGCTTTCTTT. Protein sequence: CASSQWGANTEAFF.

CDR3 sequence reads: CASSRRTGDKLFF. The DNA for the CDR3 is TGTGCCAGCAGTCGCCGGACAGGCGACAAACTGTTTTTT. V and J are TRBV2 and TRBJ1-4; 7 nucleotides match TRBD1. Germline-derived CDR1 and CDR2 are SNHLY and FYNNEI. V lost 5 bases to trimming and J lost 11 bases; unmatched junction nucleotides: 8. The CDR3 totals 13 residues.

In its sample, this clone was seen a few times. The CDR3 here is CASSLNQGFNQPQHF. In DNA, the CDR3 is TGTGCCAGCAGCTTAAACCAGGGATTCAATCAGCCCCAGCATTTT. The V call is TRBV7-2, the J call TRBJ1-5; D is perhaps TRBD1 (5 bases). Trimming removed 2 bases at V and 3 bases at J, with 11 bases between. The germline V gene has CDR1 SGHTA and CDR2 FQGNSA. The CDR3 is 15 amino acids.

The chain combines TRBV28 with TRBJ2-7; 7 nucleotides line up with TRBD1. The CDR3 is made up of 12 amino acids. Germline lookup yields CDR1 MDHEN and CDR2 SYDVKM. Trimming took 6 bases from V and 9 from J; bases not matched to a gene: 8. For the CDR3, the DNA is TGTGCCAGCAGCTCTGACAGGGCGGGGCAGTACTTC. It codes for CASSSDRAGQYF.

The CDR3 reads CASSWLVGTGELFF. CDR3 sequence (DNA): TGTGCCAGCAGTTGGCTAGTGGGCACCGGGGAGCTGTTTTTT. This rearrangement joins TRBV28 to TRBJ2-2; D is uncertain. V was pared by 4 bases and J by 4 bases, with 10 bases between. This CDR3 contains 14 residues. Germline loops: CDR1 MDHEN, CDR2 SYDVKM.

This clone appeared a single time. The V call is TRBV25-1, the J call TRBJ1-3; D call uncertain. Trimming removed 4 bases at V and 4 bases at J, with 17 bases between. This CDR3 contains 16 residues. Germline lookup yields CDR1 MGHDK and CDR2 SYGVNS. CDR3 sequence: CASSASPRTVGNTIYF. For the CDR3, the DNA is TGTGCCAGCAGTGCGTCCCCCCGGACGGTGGGAAACACCATATATTTT.

The rearrangement uses TRBV5-1 and TRBJ2-1; D possibly corresponds to TRBD1 (7 bases). This CDR3 is built from 14 residues. CDR1 and CDR2 from the germline V gene are SGHRS and YFSETQ. Deletions cut 4 bases from V and 3 bases from J, with 11 bases between. This chain's CDR3 is CASSGGTDYNEQFF. The CDR3 bases are TGCGCCAGCAGCGGCGGGACAGACTACAATGAGCAGTTCTTC.

The V call is TRBV5-1, the J call TRBJ2-5, with D perhaps TRBD2 (5 bases). The CDR3 is made up of 14 amino acids. The germline gives CDR1 SGHRS, CDR2 YFSETQ. Deletions cut 5 bases from V and 1 base from J, with 12 bases between. CDR3 DNA: TGCGCCAGCAGTTCTCCCGGACTCCAAGAGACCCAGTACTTC. The encoded protein is CASSSPGLQETQYF.

The J gene is TRBJ1-2, the V gene TRBV18; 7 bases agree with TRBD1. J was trimmed by 0 bases and V by 3 bases; bases with no gene match: 7. CDR1 KGHSH and CDR2 LQKENI come from the germline V gene. The CDR3 is 16 amino acids. CDR3 region: CASSPPRQGTNYGYTF. DNA for the CDR3: TGTGCCAGCTCACCTCCCCGACAGGGTACTAACTATGGCTACACCTTC.

This chain joins TRBV5-1 and TRBJ2-7; D tentatively fits TRBD1 or TRBD2 (5 bases each). This CDR3 contains 15 residues. Germline CDR1 and CDR2: SGHRS and YFSETQ. The V end was cut by 4 bases, the J end by 6 bases, with 20 bases between. The CDR3 spells CASSPGTGRQVEQYF. For the CDR3, the DNA is TGCGCCAGCAGCCCAGGAACGGGACGCCAAGTCGAGCAGTACTTC.

The chain combines TRBV6-1 with TRBJ1-1; D not certain. Germline loops: CDR1 MNHNS, CDR2 SASEGT. CDR3 length equals 13 residues. Trimming shortened V by 2 bases and J by 10 bases, and 14 bases separated the two germline ends. The CDR3 nucleotides are TGTGCCAGCAGTGAAAGGTCTGAGGCCGGAGCTTTCTTT. Residues: CASSERSEAGAFF.

The CDR3 sequence: CASGGGGEKLFF. CDR3 sequence (DNA): TGTGCCTCGGGGGGAGGGGGTGAAAAACTGTTTTTT. The chain employs TRBV28 and TRBJ1-4; tentatively, D is TRBD1 (6 bases). The CDR3 has 12 amino acids. Germline V gene data show CDR1 as MDHEN and CDR2 as SYDVKM. The germline V and J ends were trimmed by 11 bases and 7 bases, with 14 bases remaining between them. Based on the CDR3 plus reference TRBV28 and TRBJ1-4, the full variable domain is DVKVTQSSRYLVKRTGEKVFLECVQDMDHENMFWYRQDPGLGLRLIYFSYDVKMKEKGDIPEGYSVSREKKERFSLILESASTNQTSMYLCASGGGGEKLFFGSGTQLSVL.

The chain couples TRBV5-1 to TRBJ2-7; TRBD1 might be the D (6 bases). CDR3 length equals 14 residues. V was cut by 4 bases and J by 2 bases, with 13 bases left in between. Germline V CDR1 and CDR2: SGHRS, YFSETQ. The CDR3, as DNA: TGCGCCAGCAGCACCGAAGGGGGTACCTACGAGCAGTACTTC. Encoded protein: CASSTEGGTYEQYF.